This entry concerns a single TCR beta chain. Its antigen target is currently unknown. Base-call qualities are not available, and no considerably larger clone is one nucleotide away. Cut back by 6 bases and 3 bases, the V and J ends lie 17 bases apart. The CDR3 has 15 amino acids, counting the end cysteine and phenylalanine. The kept DNA is CDR3 alone, 45 bases in frame from the first base. From a lookup of the germline V gene, CDR1 and CDR2 are MNHEY and SVGEGT. This entry comes from a study of response to subunit inactivated influenza vaccine (dated 2018 in TCRdb). Study-wide context: Deep quantitative T cell receptor repertoire profiling was used in the study to track responses to a trivalent subunit inactivated influenza vaccine.

The library was built by means of RT-PCR. The listed sequencing device is Illumina HiSeq 2500. TCRdb itself trimmed the public reads at Q25 with fastp, ran MiXCR and retained productive beta chains. Rows are combined by CDR3 protein, so each entry shows the most common genes and DNA. For this sample the table gives approximately 490,000 distinct CDR3 sequences, of which 6.5% to 8% were detected only once. The ten largest make up less than 15% of the sample. On the study overall, not on this receptor specifically: According to the authors, only a limited number of new T cells may be recruited by each seasonal influenza vaccination.

The sequenced sample was PBMCs from blood, obtained roughly 24 months after vaccination. The TCR was taken from a man in his fifties or sixties who received an inactivated influenza vaccine. Donor details come from another sample of the same person, matched by shared clones. The chain is assembled from TRBV6-2 or TRBV6-3 and TRBJ2-5; D gene: possibly TRBD1, on 6 matching bases. The sequence in DNA is TGTGCCAGCAGACGACCGGTACAGGGAGAAGAGACCCAGTACTTC. It is translated as CASRRPVQGEETQYF.